Shown below are 25 T cell receptor beta chains from a single sample sequenced in a study of graft-versus-host responses after intestinal transplantation. Profiling relied on immunoSEQ multiplex PCR, and the TCRdb table lists in-frame clones only, not all of them. Among tens of thousands of clones, roughly 80% were seen once, and the ten largest hold approximately 3.7%. Sequencing used PBMCs, obtained roughly 34 months after transplant. These receptors were obtained from a human patient who received an intestinal transplant, so some T cells may come from the graft donor.

This chain links TRBV5-1 with TRBJ2-2, with 9 bases identical to TRBD1. The CDR3 contains 15 residues. The V gene end was trimmed by 3 bases and the J gene end by 7 bases; junction bases not matched to a gene: 7. Per the germline V gene, CDR1 is SGHRS and CDR2 is YFSETQ. CDR3 protein: CASSSLPGQGGELFF. The CDR3 bases are TGCGCCAGCAGCTCCCTTCCGGGACAGGGCGGGGAGCTGTTTTTT. Full variable domain (rest looked up from reference TRBV5-1 and TRBJ2-2): KAGVTQTPRYLIKTRGQQVTLSCSPISGHRSVSWYQQTPGQGLQFLFEYFSETQRNKGNFPGRFSGRQFSNSRSEMNVSTLELGDSALYLCASSSLPGQGGELFFGEGSRLTVL.

The rearrangement links TRBV27 to TRBJ2-4; 15 nucleotides align to TRBD2. This CDR3 region has 19 residues. Germline V CDR1 and CDR2: MNHEY, SMNVEV (reference sequence). With V trimmed by 4 bases and J by 1 base, 8 bases remained unmatched. Written as DNA, the CDR3 is TGTGCCAGCAGTTCATGGACTAGCGGGGGGGCATTGGCCAAAAACATTCAGTACTTC. Amino acid sequence: CASSSWTSGGALAKNIQYF.

This clone occurred a few times. The chain is built from TRBV21-1 and TRBJ2-1; the tabulated D call, TRBD1, remains unverified against the DNA. TRBV21-1 is described as a pseudogene. This CDR3 is built from 17 residues. DNA for the CDR3: TGTGCCAGCAGCAAGGGACCTGGGACAGGGGATTACAATGAGCAGTTCTTC. This encodes CASSKGPGTGDYNEQFF.

The V gene is TRBV25-1, the J gene TRBJ2-1; D call uncertain. CDR1 is MGHDK and CDR2 is SYGVNS in the germline V gene. The CDR3 is made up of 14 amino acids. V lost 5 bases and J lost 0, with 8 bases in between. The CDR3: CASSTWSSYNEQFF. The CDR3 DNA follows: TGTGCCAGCAGTACGTGGAGCTCCTACAATGAGCAGTTCTTC. Combining the CDR3 with reference TRBV25-1 and TRBJ2-1 gives the whole variable domain EADIYQTPRYLVIGTGKKITLECSQTMGHDKMYWYQQDPGMELHLIHYSYGVNSTEKGDLSSESTVSRIRTEHFPLTLESARPSHTSQYLCASSTWSSYNEQFFGPGTRLTVL.

V usage is TRBV6-1 and J usage is TRBJ2-1, with 7 nucleotides matching TRBD2. V was pared by 4 bases and J by 15 bases, with 6 bases of the junction left unmatched. From germline, CDR1 is MNHNS and CDR2 SASEGT. The CDR3 has 11 amino acids. Here the CDR3 DNA reads TGTGCCAGCAGTGCCCTAGCGGAGACGTTCTTC. This codes for CASSALAETFF.

This chain joins TRBV2 and TRBJ1-3; D unresolved. Trimming pared 4 bases from V and 1 base from J, leaving 2 bases between. This CDR3 has 12 residues. Germline loops: CDR1 SNHLY, CDR2 FYNNEI. CDR3 loop: CASSVSGNTIYF. The CDR3 DNA is TGTGCCAGCAGTGTTTCTGGAAACACCATATATTTT.

V and J are TRBV27 and TRBJ2-5, with a weak D call TRBD2 (6 bases). The end of the DNA is better explained by TRBJ2-7, so the J call may be wrong. Per the germline V gene, CDR1 is MNHEY and CDR2 is SMNVEV (reference sequence). The CDR3 is 15 residues long. The CDR3 reads CASCGGDGPYYEQYF. The CDR3 nucleotides are TGTGCCAGCTGCGGCGGGGACGGACCCTACTACGAGCAGTACTTC.

The chain employs TRBV5-1 and TRBJ2-5; 11 nucleotides match TRBD2. Per the germline V gene, CDR1 is SGHRS and CDR2 is YFSETQ. Trimming removed 0 bases from V and 5 bases from J; junction bases left unmatched: 6. The CDR3 is made up of 16 amino acids. CDR3 sequence (DNA): TGCGCCAGCAGCTTGGCCGAGTCTAGCGGGGGGGAGACCCAGTACTTC. It specifies CASSLAESSGGETQYF. The full variable domain, its missing parts supplied by reference TRBV5-1 and TRBJ2-5, is KAGVTQTPRYLIKTRGQQVTLSCSPISGHRSVSWYQQTPGQGLQFLFEYFSETQRNKGNFPGRFSGRQFSNSRSEMNVSTLELGDSALYLCASSLAESSGGETQYFGPGTRLLVL.

The chain employs TRBV7-9 and TRBJ2-7; 10 nucleotides match TRBD1. The trim removed 0 bases at V and 3 bases at J, leaving 2 bases unmatched. There are 15 residues in the CDR3. CDR1 SEHNR and CDR2 FQNEAQ come from the germline V gene (reference sequence). For the CDR3, the DNA is TGTGCCAGCAGCTTAGCGGACAGGGGGTTCTACGAGCAGTACTTC. Translating gives CASSLADRGFYEQYF.

The V gene is TRBV6-1, the J gene TRBJ1-2, with D unclear. The CDR3 has 12 amino acids. Germline assignment: CDR1 MNHNS and CDR2 SASEGT. The V end was cut by 6 bases, the J end by 5 bases, with 10 bases between. CDR3 coding DNA: TGTGCCAGCAGGACATGGGGATATGGCTACACCTTC. Translated: CASRTWGYGYTF.

The chain combines TRBV9 with TRBJ1-1; 10 bases are a match to TRBD1. The germline V gene has CDR1 SGDLS and CDR2 YYNGEE. There are 15 residues in the CDR3. Losses at the gene ends were 2 bases for V and 5 bases for J; bases not matched to a gene: 6. Here the CDR3 DNA reads TGTGCCAGCAGCGTTCCGACAGGGGGCCTGACTGAAGCTTTCTTT. Protein sequence: CASSVPTGGLTEAFF.

This clone was counted only a few times. This chain joins TRBV4-2 and TRBJ1-4; maybe TRBD1 (5 bases). The germline CDR1 and CDR2 sequences are LGHNA and YNFKEQ. This CDR3 is built from 14 residues. Trimming shortened V by 0 bases and J by 9 bases, and 11 bases separated the two germline ends. The CDR3 coding sequence is TGTGCCAGCAGCCAAGAGTTTCAGGGAAAAAAACTGTTTTTT. It is translated as CASSQEFQGKKLFF.

The table lists this clone with a few counts. V and J are TRBV27 and TRBJ1-2, with D tentatively TRBD1 (6 bases). V was cut by 4 bases and J by 6 bases, with 18 bases left in between. Germline assignment: CDR1 MNHEY and CDR2 SMNVEV (reference sequence). The CDR3 consists of 15 residues. CDR3 residues: CASSWGQGLANGYTF. CDR3 nucleotide sequence: TGTGCCAGCAGTTGGGGCCAGGGGTTGGCAAATGGCTACACCTTC.

This chain uses TRBV27 with TRBJ1-2; D remains unclear. Germline V gene lookup returns CDR1 MNHEY and CDR2 SMNVEV (reference sequence). Trimming cost V 2 bases and J 4 bases, with 14 bases left between them. CDR3 size: 15 residues. For the CDR3, the DNA is TGTGCCAGCAGTTTAAGGAAGGTAGACGCCTATGGCTACACCTTC. It translates to CASSLRKVDAYGYTF.

This rearrangement joins TRBV28 to TRBJ1-3; D not certain. The CDR3 loop spans 16 amino acids. The germline V gene has CDR1 MDHEN and CDR2 SYDVKM. V lost 6 bases, J lost 0 bases, and 15 bases lay in between. This CDR3 is CASSSAGRSSGNTIYF. As DNA, the CDR3 is TGTGCCAGCAGCAGCGCCGGACGGAGCTCTGGAAACACCATATATTTT. Full variable domain (remainder filled in from reference TRBV28 and TRBJ1-3): DVKVTQSSRYLVKRTGEKVFLECVQDMDHENMFWYRQDPGLGLRLIYFSYDVKMKEKGDIPEGYSVSREKKERFSLILESASTNQTSMYLCASSSAGRSSGNTIYFGEGSWLTVV.

This rearrangement joins TRBV7-2 to TRBJ2-7; maybe TRBD1 (6 bases). The CDR3 runs to 13 residues. V was shortened by 5 bases and J by 6 bases, with 14 bases between the two germline ends. Germline CDR1 SGHTA, CDR2 FQGNSA. The CDR3 region is CASSTLRGSEQYF. CDR3 nucleotide sequence: TGTGCCAGCAGCACACTCAGGGGTTCCGAGCAGTACTTC.

This clone appeared once. The CDR3 DNA sequence: TGTGCCAGCTCACCCCCTGTGGGACAGGGGAACACTGAAGCTTTCTTT. It is translated as CASSPPVGQGNTEAFF. The rearrangement uses TRBV18 and TRBJ1-1; 9 positions match TRBD1. Germline CDR1 and CDR2: KGHSH and LQKENI. The V segment lost 3 bases and the J segment 1 base; nucleotides outside the gene matches: 6. The CDR3 has 16 amino acids.

This clone was detected once. This chain joins TRBV9 and TRBJ1-6, with D perhaps matching TRBD1 (5 bases). The CDR3 runs to 14 residues. The V end was cut by 5 bases, the J end by 7 bases, with 13 bases between. The germline V gene has CDR1 SGDLS and CDR2 YYNGEE. CDR3 region: CASSGGTGNSPLHF. In DNA, the CDR3 is TGTGCCAGCAGTGGGGGAACGGGGAATTCACCCCTCCACTTT.

This clone ranks as medium-sized (0.01 to 0.1%). The rearrangement uses TRBV18 and TRBJ1-5, with TRBD1 identical over 7 bases. J gave up 4 bases and V 5 bases, and 5 bases lay outside the gene matches. This CDR3 spans 14 amino acids. Germline V gives CDR1 KGHSH, CDR2 LQKENI. The CDR3 loop is CASSLGGVNQPQHF. As DNA, the CDR3 is TGTGCCAGCTCATTAGGGGGCGTTAATCAGCCCCAGCATTTT.

The gene calls are TRBV28 and TRBJ1-5; TRBD1 might be the D (5 bases). With 6 bases removed from V and 2 bases from J, the gap between germline ends came to 8 bases. Germline V gene lookup returns CDR1 MDHEN and CDR2 SYDVKM. This CDR3 region has 13 residues. The CDR3 reads CASRPGGNQPQHF. CDR3 sequence (DNA): TGTGCCAGCAGACCGGGGGGCAATCAGCCCCAGCATTTT.

The rearrangement joins TRBV4-2 to TRBJ1-2; TRBD1 is a possible D gene (6 bases). This CDR3 comprises 17 residues. CDR1 is LGHNA and CDR2 is YNFKEQ in the germline V gene. Deletions cut 0 bases from V and 4 bases from J, with 18 bases between. This chain's CDR3 is CASSQDAGALPLYGYTF. The DNA for the CDR3 is TGTGCCAGCAGCCAAGACGCAGGGGCTCTTCCCCTCTATGGCTACACCTTC.

This chain joins TRBV11-3 and TRBJ2-1; 7 nucleotides agree with TRBD2. CDR1 is SGHNT, CDR2 YENEEA, per germline. This CDR3 has 15 amino acids. V lost 1 base, J lost 6 bases, and 6 bases stayed unmatched. The CDR3 loop reads CASSLGGPGGNEQFF. CDR3 in DNA: TGTGCCAGCAGCTTAGGGGGCCCGGGGGGCAATGAGCAGTTCTTC.

The rearrangement joins TRBV6-6 to TRBJ1-2, with D hard to call. V dropped 8 bases and J dropped 7 bases, with 11 bases sitting between them. The germline CDR1 and CDR2 sequences are MNHNY and SVGAGI (reference sequence). CDR3 length equals 11 residues. CDR3 DNA: TGTGCCAGCTCCACACGGGGTGGCTACACCTTC. This encodes CASSTRGGYTF.

This chain joins TRBV27 and TRBJ1-1, with a weak D call TRBD1 (6 bases). V lost 0 bases and J lost 3, with 14 bases in between. Per the germline V gene, CDR1 is MNHEY and CDR2 is SMNVEV (reference sequence). The CDR3 runs to 16 residues. CDR3 coding DNA: TGTGCCAGCAGTTTATCCCTAGGGGGTCGGGACACTGAAGCTTTCTTT. Translating gives CASSLSLGGRDTEAFF.

This clone came up once. The rearrangement links TRBV5-1 to TRBJ1-2; D not resolved. Trimming removed 4 bases from V and 4 bases from J, with 17 bases in between. CDR3 length: 15 residues. Germline assignment: CDR1 SGHRS and CDR2 YFSETQ. The CDR3 nucleotides are TGCGCCAGCAGCCCCCAGTCGAACGGGGTCTATGGCTACACCTTC. Residues: CASSPQSNGVYGYTF.